This T cell receptor beta chain was sequenced in a study of TIL therapy for anti-PD-1-resistant metastatic lung cancer. Germline V gene data show CDR1 as SNHLY and CDR2 as FYNNEI. V lost 2 bases and J 6 bases, leaving 14 bases between the germline ends. The CDR3 sequence is 15 residues long. This was the immunoSEQ v3 assay. This table comes from immunoSEQ multiplex PCR, and its TCRdb copy is limited to in-frame clones, with some not included. The data show 20,000 to 25,000 clones, around 76% seen once. Time point given: pre-treatment sample, taken before nivolumab and TIL therapy. The chain carries TRBV2 and TRBJ2-1; D is perhaps TRBD1 or TRBD2 (6 bases each). Source: blood, taken at baseline. This clonotype was sampled from a person aged 30 to 80 with non-small cell lung cancer. DNA for the CDR3: TGTGCCAGCAGTGAAATCAGGGGAGGAGGCAATGAGCAGTTCTTC. It codes for CASSEIRGGGNEQFF. Using reference TRBV2 and TRBJ2-1 for the parts outside the CDR3, the full variable domain is EPEVTQTPSHQVTQMGQEVILRCVPISNHLYFYWYRQILGQKVEFLVSFYNNEISEKSEIFDDQFSVERPDGSNFTLKIRSTKLEDSAMYFCASSEIRGGGNEQFFGPGTRLTVL.